Following are 10 T cell receptor beta chains from one sample sequenced in a study of siplizumab effects on memory and regulatory T cells (dated by TCRdb to about 2019). Library preparation employed the immunoSEQ multiplex PCR assay. Imported from immuneACCESS, the table was reduced by TCRdb to in-frame sequences with V and J called. These copies leave out some clones; in studies compared against another copy, an unresolved V gene accounts for under half, and the cause of the remainder is not known. Present in this sample are 57,000 or so clones, 65% to 80% of which were seen just once. Jointly, the top ten make up 0.35% to 0.5% of the sample. The sample consisted of memory CD4+ T cells sorted from blood. What the cell subset or site label conveys for this sample: unstimulated CD4+ memory T cells. These receptors were collected from a human donor in good health.

V usage is TRBV19 and J usage is TRBJ2-7; no reliable D call. Germline CDR1 and CDR2: LNHDA and SQIVND (reference sequence). Trimming stripped 7 bases from V and 2 bases from J, with 15 bases between. The CDR3 runs to 14 residues. In DNA form, the CDR3 reads TGTGCCAGTAAGGAAAGGAACAGACCCTACGAGCAGTACTTC. It is translated as CASKERNRPYEQYF.

The chain employs TRBV5-6 and TRBJ2-1; 8 nucleotides line up with TRBD1. This CDR3 has 15 amino acids. CDR1 SGHDT and CDR2 YYEEEE come from the germline V gene. J lost 8 bases, V lost 1 base, and 8 bases had no gene match. The CDR3 DNA follows: TGTGCCAGCAGCTTGAGGTGGACAGGGACAGATGAGCAGTTCTTC. Protein sequence: CASSLRWTGTDEQFF. Supplemented by reference TRBV5-6 and TRBJ2-1, the full variable domain reads DAGVTQSPTHLIKTRGQQVTLRCSPKSGHDTVSWYQQALGQGPQFIFQYYEEEERQRGNFPDRFSGHQFPNYSSELNVNALLLGDSALYLCASSLRWTGTDEQFFGPGTRLTVL.

This sequence joins TRBV10-3 and TRBJ2-7; 8 bases are shared with TRBD2. Germline trimming cut 0 bases from V and 3 bases from J; bases unmatched to any gene: 10. The CDR3 contains 17 residues. Per the germline V gene, CDR1 is ENHRY and CDR2 is SYGVKD. The CDR3 DNA is TGTGCCATCAGTGAGTCCCGTACTTTAGCGGGGAACTACGAGCAGTACTTC. It encodes CAISESRTLAGNYEQYF.

There are a few counts of this clone. The CDR3 protein is CASGPRGANTEAFF. The CDR3 nucleotides read TGTGCCAGCGGCCCCCGGGGAGCGAACACTGAAGCTTTCTTT. The genes are TRBV28 and TRBJ1-1; D unclear. The ends were cut back, 8 bases at V and 1 base at J, with 14 bases in the middle. This CDR3 comprises 14 residues. From germline, CDR1 is MDHEN and CDR2 SYDVKM.

The CDR3 DNA reads as TGTGCCAGCAGCCCACAGCGCACAGATACGCAGTATTTT. This sequence encodes CASSPQRTDTQYF. The chain carries TRBV7-2 and TRBJ2-3; D is unclear. Trimming took 5 bases from V and 1 from J, leaving 7 bases between them. Germline V gives CDR1 SGHTA, CDR2 FQGNSA. The CDR3 has 13 amino acids. Combining the CDR3 with reference TRBV7-2 and TRBJ2-3 gives the whole variable domain GAGVSQSPSNKVTEKGKDVELRCDPISGHTALYWYRQSLGQGLEFLIYFQGNSAPDKSGLPSDRFSAERTGGSVSTLTIQRTQQEDSAVYLCASSPQRTDTQYFGPGTRLTVL.

The rearrangement joins TRBV25-1 to TRBJ2-3; tentative D call: TRBD2 (7 bases). The CDR3 runs 14 residues. Looked up from germline, CDR1 is MGHDK and CDR2 is SYGVNS. The germline V and J ends were trimmed by 4 bases and 4 bases, with 12 bases remaining between them. CDR3 nucleotides: TGTGCCAGCAGTGGGGGCGGGGGCGCAGATACGCAGTATTTT. Translating it yields CASSGGGGADTQYF.

The J gene is TRBJ2-7, the V gene TRBV15; tentatively, D is TRBD1 (6 bases). Germline V gene data show CDR1 as LNHNV and CDR2 as YYDKDF (reference sequence). The CDR3 has 15 residues. The V end was cut by 1 base, the J end by 0 bases, with 10 bases between. In DNA form, the CDR3 reads TGTGCCACCAGCAGAGCTCAGGGGCCCTCCTACGAGCAGTACTTC. Residues: CATSRAQGPSYEQYF.

J is TRBJ2-1 and V is TRBV19; 8 bases map to TRBD2. This CDR3 has 15 residues. V lost 4 bases and J lost 4; bases outside the gene matches: 6. CDR1 and CDR2 from the germline V gene are LNHDA and SQIVND (reference sequence). The CDR3 protein is CASSTGTSPYNEQFF. DNA for the CDR3: TGTGCCAGTAGTACCGGGACTAGTCCTTACAATGAGCAGTTCTTC.

The rearrangement links TRBV7-3 to TRBJ1-3; 8 nucleotides agree with TRBD1. The CDR3 loop spans 14 amino acids. From germline, CDR1 is SGHTA and CDR2 FQGTGA. The trim removed 3 bases at V and 8 bases at J, leaving 6 bases unmatched. CDR3: CASSLDRELDTIYF. The DNA for the CDR3 is TGTGCCAGCAGCTTGGACAGGGAGCTGGACACCATATATTTT. Using reference TRBV7-3 and TRBJ1-3 for the parts outside the CDR3, the full variable domain is GAGVSQTPSNKVTEKGKYVELRCDPISGHTALYWYRQSLGQGPEFLIYFQGTGAADDSGLPNDRFFAVRPEGSVSTLKIQRTERGDSAVYLCASSLDRELDTIYFGEGSWLTVV.

The chain is built from TRBV10-3 and TRBJ1-2; TRBD1 agrees at 9 bases. J gave up 6 bases and V 8 bases, and 10 bases lay outside the gene matches. Germline V gene sequence: CDR1 ENHRY, CDR2 SYGVKD. The CDR3 covers 14 residues. CDR3 bases: TGTGCCATCCCGGGGGGGACAGGGTTGAATGGCTACACCTTC. Its translation is CAIPGGTGLNGYTF.